Listed here is a single TCR beta chain. The study ran the assay at deep level. The data were produced by immunoSEQ multiplex PCR, yet TCRdb's version contains in-frame clones alone and is incomplete. Of about 1 million clones listed, 65% to 75% were seen once; the top ten hold around 1.4%. These data belong to a study of shared clonotypes between healthy human individuals. Study in general: Per donor, three plates held CD4 naive cells, three held CD4 memory, two held CD8 naive and one held CD8 memory.

The junction had 7 bases not matched to a gene; V was cut back by 3 bases and J by 13 bases. The CDR3 runs 12 residues. Germline-derived CDR1 and CDR2 are SGHNT and YYREEE (reference sequence). The source material was memory CD4+ T cells sorted from blood. Subset noted: CD45RA-negative fraction. The chain uses TRBV5-4 and TRBJ2-1; 7 bases are a match to TRBD2. The receptor was isolated from a man in his late teens or twenties in good health. The CDR3 spells CASSWGEGIQFF. CDR3 nucleotide sequence: TGTGCCAGCAGCTGGGGGGAGGGCATTCAGTTCTTC.